The rows below give T cell receptor beta chains drawn from one sample of a study of regulatory T cells in long-lasting Graves disease. TCRdb re-called the multiplex PCR reads with MiXCR, one entry per CDR3 protein. The sample contains roughly 450,000 distinct CDR3 sequences, roughly 20% of which appear only once. Sequenced here: peripheral blood mononuclear cells (PBMCs), sampled when the disease was refractory, from a patient treated with antithyroid drugs. The receptor source for this set is a female donor with Graves disease. The CDR3 runs from the conserved cysteine through the conserved F or W. Fields, in order: J gene, clone size, D gene, V gene, CDR3 DNA, CDR3 protein. The D gene is left open where the match is weak. The listing skips clone size in some rows; elsewhere it reads once, few, many or a size class.

j_gene: TRBJ2-5; abundance: -; d_gene: TRBD2; v_gene: TRBV19; CDR3nt: TGTGCCAGTAGTATAGAGCTAGCGGGAGGGGCGCAGACCCAGTACTTC; CDR3aa: CASSIELAGGAQTQYF
j_gene: TRBJ2-7; abundance: few; d_gene: -; v_gene: TRBV18; CDR3nt: TGTGCCAGCTCCCCTGCCCCGGACCTTCGGGGCGAGCAGTACTTC; CDR3aa: CASSPAPDLRGEQYF
j_gene: TRBJ2-3; abundance: -; d_gene: -; v_gene: TRBV28; CDR3nt: TGTGCCAGCAGAGTGGAGGGCGGGGAAGATACGCAGTATTTT; CDR3aa: CASRVEGGEDTQYF
j_gene: TRBJ1-2; abundance: -; d_gene: -; v_gene: TRBV30; CDR3nt: TGTGCCTGGGGGACTCATTTACATGGCTACACCTTC; CDR3aa: CAWGTHLHGYTF
j_gene: TRBJ2-3; abundance: many; d_gene: -; v_gene: TRBV14; CDR3nt: TGTGCCAGCAGCCAAGAAGTCGACTCAAGCACAGATACGCAGTATTTT; CDR3aa: CASSQEVDSSTDTQYF
j_gene: TRBJ2-5; abundance: many; d_gene: -; v_gene: TRBV12-3/TRBV12-4; CDR3nt: TGTGCCAGCAGCCGGGACCAGAAAGGGACCCAGTACTTC; CDR3aa: CASSRDQKGTQYF
j_gene: TRBJ1-1; abundance: few; d_gene: -; v_gene: TRBV5-6; CDR3nt: TGTGCCAGCAGGCTTCGGGGGTACACTGAAGCTTTCTTT; CDR3aa: CASRLRGYTEAFF
j_gene: TRBJ2-7; abundance: -; d_gene: TRBD1; v_gene: TRBV5-1; CDR3nt: TGCGCCAGCAGGCCGGACAGGCCCTACGAGCAGTACTTC; CDR3aa: CASRPDRPYEQYF
j_gene: TRBJ1-1; abundance: -; d_gene: -; v_gene: TRBV20-1; CDR3nt: TGCAGTGCTAGGTTTCCGATGAACACTGAAGCTTTCTTT; CDR3aa: CSARFPMNTEAFF
j_gene: TRBJ1-6; abundance: many; d_gene: -; v_gene: TRBV27; CDR3nt: TGTGCCAGCAGTTTCTCAGCCAACCAGGGGTCACCCCTCCACTTT; CDR3aa: CASSFSANQGSPLHF
j_gene: TRBJ2-7; abundance: few; d_gene: -; v_gene: TRBV30; CDR3nt: TGTGCCTGGAGCACTCGGCGGGGGCGAGTCGAGCAGTACTTC; CDR3aa: CAWSTRRGRVEQYF
j_gene: TRBJ2-2; abundance: many; d_gene: -; v_gene: TRBV6-1; CDR3nt: TGTGCCAGCAGCCGGGTCCACAAGATCAACACCGGGGAGCTGTTTTTT; CDR3aa: CASSRVHKINTGELFF
j_gene: TRBJ2-7; abundance: few; d_gene: -; v_gene: TRBV7-7; CDR3nt: TGTGCTAGCAGCTTATCCGCCGGGACCTCCTACGAGCAGTACTTC; CDR3aa: CASSLSAGTSYEQYF
j_gene: TRBJ2-7; abundance: many; d_gene: TRBD1; v_gene: TRBV6-1; CDR3nt: TGTGCCAGCAGTGAGACAGGGAGCTCCTACGAGCAGTACTTC; CDR3aa: CASSETGSSYEQYF
j_gene: TRBJ1-5; abundance: -; d_gene: -; v_gene: TRBV28; CDR3nt: TGTGCCAGCAGTTTTCGCGCAGAGAATCAGCCCCAGCATTTT; CDR3aa: CASSFRAENQPQHF
j_gene: TRBJ1-2; abundance: -; d_gene: TRBD1; v_gene: TRBV29-1; CDR3nt: TGCAGCGCAGGGGACAGGGGAGATGGCTACACCTTC; CDR3aa: CSAGDRGDGYTF
j_gene: TRBJ2-7; abundance: -; d_gene: TRBD2; v_gene: TRBV5-1; CDR3nt: TGCGCCAGCAGCTCGGTGGGACTAGCGGGAGTAAATGGCGAGCAGTACTTC; CDR3aa: CASSSVGLAGVNGEQYF
j_gene: TRBJ1-2; abundance: many; d_gene: TRBD1; v_gene: TRBV12-3/TRBV12-4; CDR3nt: TGTGCCAGCAGCCCTGGGACAGCTGCCTATGGCTACACCTTC; CDR3aa: CASSPGTAAYGYTF
j_gene: TRBJ2-7; abundance: many; d_gene: TRBD1; v_gene: TRBV7-6; CDR3nt: TGTGCCAGCAGCGACCACAGGGGTCTTGGCGAGCAGTACTTC; CDR3aa: CASSDHRGLGEQYF
j_gene: TRBJ2-7; abundance: many; d_gene: -; v_gene: TRBV6-1; CDR3nt: TGTGCCAGCAGTGTCCTGGGGGAGTACGAGCAGTACTTC; CDR3aa: CASSVLGEYEQYF
j_gene: TRBJ1-1; abundance: few; d_gene: -; v_gene: TRBV19; CDR3nt: TGTGCCAGTAGTATAGGCGGCATGAACACTGAAGCTTTCTTT; CDR3aa: CASSIGGMNTEAFF
j_gene: TRBJ1-2; abundance: many; d_gene: TRBD1; v_gene: TRBV6-1; CDR3nt: TGTGCCAGCAGTAGCTACAGGGGGGACGTCTATGGCTACACCTTC; CDR3aa: CASSSYRGDVYGYTF
j_gene: TRBJ2-1; abundance: few; d_gene: TRBD2; v_gene: TRBV28; CDR3nt: TGTGCCAGCAGCCGCGGGGGGCGGGGGTCTTACAATGAGCAGTTCTTC; CDR3aa: CASSRGGRGSYNEQFF
j_gene: TRBJ1-3; abundance: -; d_gene: -; v_gene: TRBV24-1; CDR3nt: TGTGCCACCAGTGATTCCGCGACAGACTCTGGAAACACCATATATTTT; CDR3aa: CATSDSATDSGNTIYF
j_gene: TRBJ2-5; abundance: many; d_gene: -; v_gene: TRBV20-1; CDR3nt: TGCAGTGCTAGATTAGCAAGGGCTGGGACGGAGACCCAGTACTTC; CDR3aa: CSARLARAGTETQYF
j_gene: TRBJ1-3; abundance: -; d_gene: -; v_gene: TRBV6-5; CDR3nt: TGTGCCAGCAGTTACCCGACAGGTATCTCTGGAAACACCATATATTTT; CDR3aa: CASSYPTGISGNTIYF
j_gene: TRBJ1-1; abundance: -; d_gene: TRBD1; v_gene: TRBV10-3; CDR3nt: TGTGCCATCAGTGAGTCTGACAGGGGGCAAACTGAAGCTTTCTTT; CDR3aa: CAISESDRGQTEAFF
j_gene: TRBJ2-2; abundance: -; d_gene: TRBD2; v_gene: TRBV10-3; CDR3nt: TGTGCCATCAGTGAGTTTATCGACAGAGAGCGGGAGTCTGCAAACACCGGGGAGCTGTTTTTT; CDR3aa: CAISEFIDRERESANTGELFF
j_gene: TRBJ1-5; abundance: many; d_gene: -; v_gene: TRBV10-3; CDR3nt: TGTGCCATCAGTGGATCGGACAATCAGCCCCAGCATTTT; CDR3aa: CAISGSDNQPQHF
j_gene: TRBJ1-5; abundance: many; d_gene: -; v_gene: TRBV27; CDR3nt: TGTGCCAGCAGCCCCCAATCTGGGAGCAATCAGCCCCAGCATTTT; CDR3aa: CASSPQSGSNQPQHF
j_gene: TRBJ2-5; abundance: many; d_gene: TRBD2; v_gene: TRBV3-1; CDR3nt: TGTGCCAGCAGCCGCTATGCGGGAGTAAAACAAGAGACCCAGTACTTC; CDR3aa: CASSRYAGVKQETQYF
j_gene: TRBJ2-7; abundance: -; d_gene: -; v_gene: TRBV7-2; CDR3nt: TGTGCCAGCAGCTTAGTTCCGGGACAATCCAATGGGCAGTACTTC; CDR3aa: CASSLVPGQSNGQYF
j_gene: TRBJ2-7; abundance: -; d_gene: -; v_gene: TRBV2; CDR3nt: TGTGCCAGCAGCGGACCCACGGTCAGGGGCTCCTCCTACGAGCAGTACTTC; CDR3aa: CASSGPTVRGSSYEQYF
j_gene: TRBJ1-2; abundance: many; d_gene: TRBD1; v_gene: TRBV10-3; CDR3nt: TGTGCCATCCTAACAGGGGACATGTATGGCTACACCTTC; CDR3aa: CAILTGDMYGYTF
j_gene: TRBJ1-2; abundance: many; d_gene: -; v_gene: TRBV28; CDR3nt: TGTGCCAGCAGTTTATATCGGGGGGCCCCCGATGAATATGGCTACACCTTC; CDR3aa: CASSLYRGAPDEYGYTF